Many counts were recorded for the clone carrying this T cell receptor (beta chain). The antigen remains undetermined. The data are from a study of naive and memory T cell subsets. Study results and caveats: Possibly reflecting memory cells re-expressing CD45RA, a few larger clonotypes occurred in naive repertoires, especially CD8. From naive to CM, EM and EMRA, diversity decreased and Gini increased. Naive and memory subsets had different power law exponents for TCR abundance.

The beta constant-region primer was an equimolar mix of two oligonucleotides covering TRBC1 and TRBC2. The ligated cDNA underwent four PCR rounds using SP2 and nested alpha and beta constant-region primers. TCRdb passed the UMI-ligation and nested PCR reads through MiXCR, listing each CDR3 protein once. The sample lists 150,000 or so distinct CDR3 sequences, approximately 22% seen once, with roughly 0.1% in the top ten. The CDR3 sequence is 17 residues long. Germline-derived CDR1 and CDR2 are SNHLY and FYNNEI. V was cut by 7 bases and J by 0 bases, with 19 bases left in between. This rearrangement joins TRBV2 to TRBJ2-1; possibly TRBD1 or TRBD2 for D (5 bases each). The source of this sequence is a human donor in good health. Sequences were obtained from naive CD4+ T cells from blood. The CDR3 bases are TGTGCCAGCATTGGGGGTTTCGGACTGAGCTCCTACAATGAGCAGTTCTTC. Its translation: CASIGGFGLSSYNEQFF.